This T cell receptor (beta chain) was retrieved from a study of response to subunit inactivated influenza vaccine. Study-wide points: The study's authors posited that every seasonal influenza vaccination enlists few new T cells.

In its sample, this clonotype was seen a few times. Antigen: not known. Trimming cost V 1 base and J 1 base, with 7 bases left between them. The length of the CDR3 is 14 residues. CDR1 SNHLY and CDR2 FYNNEI come from the germline V gene. TCRdb itself ran the RT-PCR reads through MiXCR, one entry per CDR3 protein. In the table there are 490,000 or so distinct CDR3 sequences, 7.6% of which are singletons. Sequenced material: PBMCs from blood, taken roughly 24 months after vaccination. This chain links TRBV2 with TRBJ2-5, with D perhaps matching TRBD2 (6 bases). The TCR was taken from a man aged 45 to 75 who received an inactivated influenza vaccine. The CDR3 DNA reads as TGTGCCAGCAGTGAAGAGGGACTCCAAGAGACCCAGTACTTC. This codes for CASSEEGLQETQYF.